This T cell receptor beta chain was recovered during a study of blood T cell repertoires in COVID-19. At the level of the study: Spain, Italy and the United States supplied samples that represented acute and convalescent COVID-19.

Germline trimming cut 5 bases from V and 8 bases from J; bases unmatched to any gene: 6. The germline V gene has CDR1 MNHEY and CDR2 SVGAGI. The CDR3 extends over 13 amino acids. Sequencing used immunoSEQ multiplex PCR; TCRdb keeps in-frame clones, though not all of them. The sample records about 150,000 clones, about 73% being singletons. The source of this sequence is a man aged 80 or over with acute or convalescent COVID-19. This sequence joins TRBV6-5 and TRBJ1-1, with 9 bases identical to TRBD1. Sample: peripheral blood. The CDR3 protein is CASSPDRGSEAFF. The CDR3 DNA reads as TGTGCCAGCAGTCCGGACAGGGGTTCGGAAGCTTTCTTT.